The 4 T cell receptor beta chains reported below all come from one sample, sequenced in a study of cytomegalovirus exposure and HLA in healthy donors. Researchers ran the PCR with 60 Vbeta and 13 Jbeta primers. TCRdb's table, derived via immunoSEQ multiplex PCR, lists solely in-frame clones and lacks some. The profile covers 100,000 to 150,000 clones, with more than 60% appearing a single time and roughly 2% taken by the ten largest. The sequencing input was PBMCs. These receptors all come from a woman between 35 and 50 years old in good health and CMV-seropositive.

The V and J genes are TRBV28 and TRBJ1-2, with D possibly TRBD1 on 5 matching bases. Per the germline V gene, CDR1 is MDHEN and CDR2 is SYDVKM. V was cut by 5 bases and J by 0 bases, with 16 bases left in between. This CDR3 has 16 residues. The CDR3 coding sequence is TGTGCCAGCAGTACCTACGGGGGTTTCGCTAACTATGGCTACACCTTC. Protein sequence: CASSTYGGFANYGYTF.

The CDR3 spells CASSPQGFGSPLHF. The CDR3 DNA reads as TGTGCCAGCAGCCCGCAGGGATTCGGTTCACCCCTCCACTTT. V gene TRBV5-4 combines with J gene TRBJ1-6, with D maybe TRBD1 (5 bases). Germline assignment: CDR1 SGHNT and CDR2 YYREEE (reference sequence). Trimming stripped 4 bases from V and 9 bases from J, with 14 bases between. The CDR3 contains 14 residues.

J is TRBJ1-5 and V is TRBV9; D is ambiguous. Germline V lookup: CDR1 SGDLS, CDR2 YYNGEE. The CDR3 spans 13 residues. The V gene lost 0 bases and the J gene lost 6 bases, with 7 bases spanning the gap. CDR3 DNA: TGTGCCAGCAGCGTAGAGCCAATTCAGCCCCAGCATTTT. As protein: CASSVEPIQPQHF.

This clone was recorded once. This chain connects TRBV7-2 to TRBJ1-6; 9 nucleotides match TRBD1. The CDR3 loop spans 15 amino acids. Trimming at V came to 6 bases and at J to 7 bases, leaving 7 bases not matched to a gene. Germline V gives CDR1 SGHTA, CDR2 FQGNSA. CDR3 amino acids: CASSLRTGANSPLHF. The CDR3 DNA is TGTGCCAGCAGTCTGAGGACAGGGGCCAATTCACCCCTCCACTTT. The full variable domain, rest sourced from reference TRBV7-2 and TRBJ1-6, is GAGVSQSPSNKVTEKGKDVELRCDPISGHTALYWYRQSLGQGLEFLIYFQGNSAPDKSGLPSDRFSAERTGGSVSTLTIQRTQQEDSAVYLCASSLRTGANSPLHFGNGTRLTVT.